The clone carrying this T cell receptor (beta chain) appeared a few times. Its specificity is not known. A sort by CD45RO/CCR7/CD25/CD127/CD95/CD27 yielded CD4+ naive, central memory, regulatory and stem cell-like memory cells. Expressed TCRB transcripts got sequenced, as all isolated RNA was reverse transcribed. Libraries were prepared by immunoSEQ multiplex PCR; TCRdb keeps only in-frame clonotypes and omits some of them. The sample lists 900,000 or so clones, 17% occurring once. This record comes from a study of beta chain features in type 1 diabetes. Study-wide background: Age, gender, cell numbers and subset yield matched between patients and controls.

The ends lost 1 base at V and 5 bases at J; junction bases unmatched: 5. Looked up from germline, CDR1 is SGHTA and CDR2 is FQGTGA. The CDR3 is 16 residues long. Overall study results and limits: VDJ junctions in type 1 diabetes patients carried more deletions and fewer insertions.

The clonotype comes from a woman aged 18-35 years in good health. Sample: naive CD4+ T cells from blood. The gene calls are TRBV7-3 and TRBJ2-1; 10 nucleotides agree with TRBD2. The CDR3 region is CASSLNTGLADNEQFF. CDR3 nucleotide sequence: TGTGCCAGCAGCTTAAATACAGGACTAGCGGACAATGAGCAGTTCTTC.